Given below is one TCR beta chain in context. This clone was detected only once. Its antigen has not been determined. Base qualities are not at hand, and no much larger clone is one base apart. TCRbeta CDR3 regions were amplified from genomic DNA by means of the immunoSEQ Assay, a bias-controlled multiplex PCR. The paper's data handling went like this. The number of nucleated cells in each sample was estimated from the amplification of reference gene primers within the assay. Sequence reads were collapsed and filtered to measure the absolute abundance of every unique TCRbeta CDR3 rearrangement. For each sample, productive Simpson clonality was calculated as the square root of Simpson's diversity index over productive rearrangements. The immuneACCESS repertoire file appears here via TCRdb, limited to in-frame rearrangements. These files lack a portion of the clones; in checked studies, under half of the deficit traces to unresolved V genes, and the cause of the others is not known. Clone size and V and J calls were adopted from that table, with D and trimming inferred from the DNA. For this sample there are under 250,000 clones; over 85% appear just once. The ten largest clones represent 3% to 4% of the sample.

In the prospective study, participants were about 18 to 90 years old, resided in under 30 geographic areas of the United States, and were enrolled through a virtual design. In the prospective study, participants were assigned to cohorts based on the clinical history participants reported in a screening survey and a study questionnaire. Each participant in the prospective study had whole blood, serum and a nasopharyngeal or oropharyngeal swab collected by mobile phlebotomists. Over a roughly two-month period, participants in the prospective study had the option of providing additional blood draws and questionnaires. Prospective study blood samples were shipped either frozen or at room temperature before DNA extraction. These data are taken from a study of blood T cell repertoires in COVID-19 (dated by TCRdb to the early 2020s). Regarding the complete study: Collaborator samples came from the United States, Italy and Spain and covered acute and convalescent phases of COVID-19. The prospective study material was composed of cDNA or gDNA derived from T cells, B-cell-depleted T cells, or PBMCs. The dataset comprised deeply sampled blood TCRbeta repertoires from subjects exposed to, actively infected with, or recovered from COVID-19. The repertoires were released in a freely available public database meant as a resource for research on the immune response to SARS-CoV-2. Samples were obtained from the ongoing ImmuneRACE study (first 160 participants) and from about 1,300 subjects provided by 6 global collaborators. A de-identified subject ID, COVID-19 status, age in years and sex were almost always included in the sample metadata. Where available, HLA class I and class II types were obtained from metadata supplied by the sample provider rather than from assay-based typing. General conclusions and limits of the study: The amount of clinical and demographic metadata varied by source and participant and was provided uncurated.

Reading from cysteine to phenylalanine, the CDR3 counts 14 amino acids. Kept here is only the CDR3 DNA, which spans 42 bases and is read in frame from base 1. The CDR1 and CDR2 encoded by the germline V gene (reference sequence) are LGHDT and YNNKEL. Trimming at the junction amounts to 5 bases on V and 7 bases on J, and the germline ends lie 12 bases apart. The chain was built from TRBV3-1 (or the pseudogene TRBV3-2) and TRBJ1-6; TRBD1 could be the D gene, as 5 bases match. The sequenced sample consisted of PBMCs or T cells enriched from blood (not recorded which). The source of this sequence is a woman aged 25 to 39 with acute COVID-19. The CDR3 region: CASSSGPLNSPLHF. The DNA is TGTGCCAGCAGCTCAGGGCCCCTCAATTCACCCCTCCACTTT.